The entry below describes one T cell receptor beta chain. Clones were sequenced by immunoSEQ multiplex PCR, and TCRdb holds only the in-frame ones, with some missing. The sample shows hundreds of thousands of clones, approximately 80% of them seen only once. These data originate in a study of blood T cell repertoires in COVID-19. Clinical histories supplied by participants themselves formed the basis of cohort assignment. The CDR3 loop spans 13 amino acids. Trimming pared 5 bases from V and 3 bases from J, leaving 11 bases between. Germline values: CDR1 SEHNR, CDR2 FQNEAQ (reference sequence). The rearrangement uses TRBV7-9 and TRBJ2-7; D not resolved. The receptor's source is a man aged 35-49 years who had been exposed to COVID-19. Sequenced material: PBMCs or T cells enriched from blood (not recorded which). The CDR3 DNA reads as TGTGCCAGCAGCCCAGGCCCGGACTACGAGCAGTACTTC. Translated, it gives CASSPGPDYEQYF.